The 14 T cell receptor beta chains listed next were all sequenced from one sample in a study of shared clonotypes between healthy human individuals. This table comes from immunoSEQ multiplex PCR, and its TCRdb copy is limited to in-frame clones, with some not included. The sample includes about 1.1 million clones, roughly 77% of them seen just once. The specimen was memory CD4+ T cells from PBMCs. The subset here: CD45RA-negative fraction. These receptors were collected from a man aged 18-30 years in good health. Some clones in this sample may be carry-over from other donors' samples.

The sample holds many counts of this clone. The chain uses TRBV25-1 and TRBJ2-2; D possibly matches TRBD1 or TRBD2 (5 bases each). This CDR3 spans 17 amino acids. V lost 6 bases and J 1 base, leaving 18 bases between the germline ends. Germline loops: CDR1 MGHDK, CDR2 SYGVNS. This CDR3 reads CASSPDFRDGNTGELFF. CDR3 nucleotide sequence: TGTGCCAGCAGCCCCGACTTCCGGGACGGGAACACCGGGGAGCTGTTTTTT. The variable domain in full, completed from reference TRBV25-1 and TRBJ2-2, reads EADIYQTPRYLVIGTGKKITLECSQTMGHDKMYWYQQDPGMELHLIHYSYGVNSTEKGDLSSESTVSRIRTEHFPLTLESARPSHTSQYLCASSPDFRDGNTGELFFGEGSRLTVL.

This clone was found once. V usage is TRBV6-6 and J usage is TRBJ2-1; 9 bases map to TRBD2. This CDR3 is built from 15 residues. Germline assignment: CDR1 MNHNY and CDR2 SVGAGI (reference sequence). Trimming cost V 5 bases and J 4 bases; bases outside gene matches: 6. The DNA for the CDR3 is TGTGCCAGCAGTGTTAAGCGGGAGGCGTACAATGAGCAGTTCTTC. Protein: CASSVKREAYNEQFF.

The rearrangement joins TRBV7-8 to TRBJ1-2, with unresolved D. Germline lookup yields CDR1 SGHVS and CDR2 FQNEAQ. Trimming took off 1 base at V and 0 bases at J, with 6 bases between the two ends. The CDR3 contains 14 residues. Written as DNA, the CDR3 is TGTGCCAGCAGCTTAGAGGAGACTAACTATGGCTACACCTTC. It codes for CASSLEETNYGYTF.

Comment on this clone: A read error may explain this, as a much larger clone is one base away. The J gene is TRBJ2-7, the V gene TRBV6-5, with TRBD2 matching over 7 bases. Germline V gene sequence: CDR1 MNHEY, CDR2 SVGAGI. The CDR3 is 15 amino acids. The CDR3 nucleotides read TGTGCCTGCAGTCCATCTAGCGGACGCTCCTACGAGCAGTACTTC. Its protein product is CACSPSSGRSYEQYF.

The rearrangement links TRBV27 to TRBJ1-3, with no clear D. Per the germline V gene, CDR1 is MNHEY and CDR2 is SMNVEV (reference sequence). The CDR3 length is 17 residues. Trimming left V 4 bases short and J 1 base short, with 17 bases between. CDR3 region: CASSSINPRLSGNTIYF. Written as DNA, the CDR3 is TGTGCCAGCAGTTCTATCAACCCACGGCTATCTGGAAACACCATATATTTT.

The rearrangement joins TRBV10-3 to TRBJ2-3, with D tentatively TRBD1 (5 bases). Germline V gives CDR1 ENHRY, CDR2 SYGVKD. The V end was cut by 4 bases, the J end by 3 bases, with 11 bases between. The CDR3 has 14 amino acids. The chain's CDR3 is CAISVSRATDTQYF. For the CDR3, the DNA is TGTGCCATCAGTGTGTCCAGGGCGACAGATACGCAGTATTTT.

V is TRBV6-4 and J is TRBJ2-7, with D unresolved. The ends were cut back, 1 base at V and 2 bases at J, with 12 bases in the middle. The length of the CDR3 is 15 residues. Germline loops: CDR1 MRHNA, CDR2 SNTAGT. The CDR3 DNA reads as TGTGCCAGCAGTGACTTGGCAGAAAGCCCCTACGAGCAGTACTTC. This encodes CASSDLAESPYEQYF.

A note on this clone: Other DNA sequences within the sample encode an identical CDR3. The chain couples TRBV7-2 to TRBJ2-5, with no clear D. With 1 base removed from V and 5 bases from J, the gap between germline ends came to 5 bases. The germline V gene encodes CDR1 SGHTA and CDR2 FQGNSA. The CDR3 has 12 amino acids. The CDR3 DNA is TGTGCCAGCAGCTTAGTGAGGGAGACCCAGTACTTC. Its protein is CASSLVRETQYF.

This clone showed up just a few times. The chain joins TRBV11-2 to TRBJ2-4; no clear D gene. CDR1 and CDR2 (germline): SGHAT, FQNNGV. V lost 5 bases and J 3 bases, leaving 14 bases between the germline ends. The CDR3 contains 15 residues. Written as DNA, the CDR3 is TGTGCCAGCAGCAAACCCGGGTTAGGCAAAAACATTCAGTACTTC. Translated: CASSKPGLGKNIQYF.

CDR3 nucleotide sequence: TGTGCCAGCAGCGTAGGTGTTGCGGATTCCTACGAGCAGTACTTC. Its protein is CASSVGVADSYEQYF. The chain employs TRBV9 and TRBJ2-7; D gene ambiguous. Trimming cost V 0 bases and J 1 base, with 11 bases left between them. The germline gives CDR1 SGDLS, CDR2 YYNGEE. The CDR3 sequence is 15 residues long.

DNA of the CDR3: TGTGCCAGCAGCTTATATTTGGGCGACTCCTACGAGCAGTACTTC. Protein product: CASSLYLGDSYEQYF. V is TRBV7-3 and J is TRBJ2-7; no reliable D call. Trimming took 2 bases from V and 0 from J, leaving 11 bases between them. Germline lookup yields CDR1 SGHTA and CDR2 FQGTGA. This CDR3 comprises 15 residues.

CDR3 nucleotide sequence: TGTGCCAGCTCAGCAGGGAGCGAGCAGTACTTC. Protein: CASSAGSEQYF. V and J are TRBV18 and TRBJ2-7; D may match TRBD1 or TRBD2 (5 bases each). The V and J ends lost 5 bases and 6 bases respectively, with 8 bases between them. CDR1 is KGHSH, CDR2 LQKENI, per germline. The CDR3 runs to 11 residues. The full variable domain, in which reference TRBV18 and TRBJ2-7 provide the parts outside the CDR3, is NAGVMQNPRHLVRRRGQEARLRCSPMKGHSHVYWYRQLPEEGLKFMVYLQKENIIDESGMPKERFSAEFPKEGPSILRIQQVVRGDSAAYFCASSAGSEQYFGPGTRLTVT.

In its sample, this clone was seen once. The chain links TRBV5-1 to TRBJ2-1; tentatively, D is TRBD1 (6 bases). Trimming removed 2 bases at V and 2 bases at J, with 14 bases between. The CDR3 runs to 16 residues. Per germline, CDR1 SGHRS and CDR2 YFSETQ. The CDR3 region has the DNA TGCGCCAGCAGCTTAAGGACTGGGACACCCTACAATGAGCAGTTCTTC. Translation: CASSLRTGTPYNEQFF.

This chain uses TRBV7-9 with TRBJ2-3, with 7 bases that match TRBD2. The CDR3 runs to 14 residues. J gave up 2 bases and V 8 bases, and 7 bases lay outside the gene matches. Germline V lookup: CDR1 SEHNR, CDR2 FQNEAQ (reference sequence). The CDR3, as DNA: TGTGCCAGCTGGGGGAGGGGAGACACAGATACGCAGTATTTT. Amino acid sequence: CASWGRGDTDTQYF.